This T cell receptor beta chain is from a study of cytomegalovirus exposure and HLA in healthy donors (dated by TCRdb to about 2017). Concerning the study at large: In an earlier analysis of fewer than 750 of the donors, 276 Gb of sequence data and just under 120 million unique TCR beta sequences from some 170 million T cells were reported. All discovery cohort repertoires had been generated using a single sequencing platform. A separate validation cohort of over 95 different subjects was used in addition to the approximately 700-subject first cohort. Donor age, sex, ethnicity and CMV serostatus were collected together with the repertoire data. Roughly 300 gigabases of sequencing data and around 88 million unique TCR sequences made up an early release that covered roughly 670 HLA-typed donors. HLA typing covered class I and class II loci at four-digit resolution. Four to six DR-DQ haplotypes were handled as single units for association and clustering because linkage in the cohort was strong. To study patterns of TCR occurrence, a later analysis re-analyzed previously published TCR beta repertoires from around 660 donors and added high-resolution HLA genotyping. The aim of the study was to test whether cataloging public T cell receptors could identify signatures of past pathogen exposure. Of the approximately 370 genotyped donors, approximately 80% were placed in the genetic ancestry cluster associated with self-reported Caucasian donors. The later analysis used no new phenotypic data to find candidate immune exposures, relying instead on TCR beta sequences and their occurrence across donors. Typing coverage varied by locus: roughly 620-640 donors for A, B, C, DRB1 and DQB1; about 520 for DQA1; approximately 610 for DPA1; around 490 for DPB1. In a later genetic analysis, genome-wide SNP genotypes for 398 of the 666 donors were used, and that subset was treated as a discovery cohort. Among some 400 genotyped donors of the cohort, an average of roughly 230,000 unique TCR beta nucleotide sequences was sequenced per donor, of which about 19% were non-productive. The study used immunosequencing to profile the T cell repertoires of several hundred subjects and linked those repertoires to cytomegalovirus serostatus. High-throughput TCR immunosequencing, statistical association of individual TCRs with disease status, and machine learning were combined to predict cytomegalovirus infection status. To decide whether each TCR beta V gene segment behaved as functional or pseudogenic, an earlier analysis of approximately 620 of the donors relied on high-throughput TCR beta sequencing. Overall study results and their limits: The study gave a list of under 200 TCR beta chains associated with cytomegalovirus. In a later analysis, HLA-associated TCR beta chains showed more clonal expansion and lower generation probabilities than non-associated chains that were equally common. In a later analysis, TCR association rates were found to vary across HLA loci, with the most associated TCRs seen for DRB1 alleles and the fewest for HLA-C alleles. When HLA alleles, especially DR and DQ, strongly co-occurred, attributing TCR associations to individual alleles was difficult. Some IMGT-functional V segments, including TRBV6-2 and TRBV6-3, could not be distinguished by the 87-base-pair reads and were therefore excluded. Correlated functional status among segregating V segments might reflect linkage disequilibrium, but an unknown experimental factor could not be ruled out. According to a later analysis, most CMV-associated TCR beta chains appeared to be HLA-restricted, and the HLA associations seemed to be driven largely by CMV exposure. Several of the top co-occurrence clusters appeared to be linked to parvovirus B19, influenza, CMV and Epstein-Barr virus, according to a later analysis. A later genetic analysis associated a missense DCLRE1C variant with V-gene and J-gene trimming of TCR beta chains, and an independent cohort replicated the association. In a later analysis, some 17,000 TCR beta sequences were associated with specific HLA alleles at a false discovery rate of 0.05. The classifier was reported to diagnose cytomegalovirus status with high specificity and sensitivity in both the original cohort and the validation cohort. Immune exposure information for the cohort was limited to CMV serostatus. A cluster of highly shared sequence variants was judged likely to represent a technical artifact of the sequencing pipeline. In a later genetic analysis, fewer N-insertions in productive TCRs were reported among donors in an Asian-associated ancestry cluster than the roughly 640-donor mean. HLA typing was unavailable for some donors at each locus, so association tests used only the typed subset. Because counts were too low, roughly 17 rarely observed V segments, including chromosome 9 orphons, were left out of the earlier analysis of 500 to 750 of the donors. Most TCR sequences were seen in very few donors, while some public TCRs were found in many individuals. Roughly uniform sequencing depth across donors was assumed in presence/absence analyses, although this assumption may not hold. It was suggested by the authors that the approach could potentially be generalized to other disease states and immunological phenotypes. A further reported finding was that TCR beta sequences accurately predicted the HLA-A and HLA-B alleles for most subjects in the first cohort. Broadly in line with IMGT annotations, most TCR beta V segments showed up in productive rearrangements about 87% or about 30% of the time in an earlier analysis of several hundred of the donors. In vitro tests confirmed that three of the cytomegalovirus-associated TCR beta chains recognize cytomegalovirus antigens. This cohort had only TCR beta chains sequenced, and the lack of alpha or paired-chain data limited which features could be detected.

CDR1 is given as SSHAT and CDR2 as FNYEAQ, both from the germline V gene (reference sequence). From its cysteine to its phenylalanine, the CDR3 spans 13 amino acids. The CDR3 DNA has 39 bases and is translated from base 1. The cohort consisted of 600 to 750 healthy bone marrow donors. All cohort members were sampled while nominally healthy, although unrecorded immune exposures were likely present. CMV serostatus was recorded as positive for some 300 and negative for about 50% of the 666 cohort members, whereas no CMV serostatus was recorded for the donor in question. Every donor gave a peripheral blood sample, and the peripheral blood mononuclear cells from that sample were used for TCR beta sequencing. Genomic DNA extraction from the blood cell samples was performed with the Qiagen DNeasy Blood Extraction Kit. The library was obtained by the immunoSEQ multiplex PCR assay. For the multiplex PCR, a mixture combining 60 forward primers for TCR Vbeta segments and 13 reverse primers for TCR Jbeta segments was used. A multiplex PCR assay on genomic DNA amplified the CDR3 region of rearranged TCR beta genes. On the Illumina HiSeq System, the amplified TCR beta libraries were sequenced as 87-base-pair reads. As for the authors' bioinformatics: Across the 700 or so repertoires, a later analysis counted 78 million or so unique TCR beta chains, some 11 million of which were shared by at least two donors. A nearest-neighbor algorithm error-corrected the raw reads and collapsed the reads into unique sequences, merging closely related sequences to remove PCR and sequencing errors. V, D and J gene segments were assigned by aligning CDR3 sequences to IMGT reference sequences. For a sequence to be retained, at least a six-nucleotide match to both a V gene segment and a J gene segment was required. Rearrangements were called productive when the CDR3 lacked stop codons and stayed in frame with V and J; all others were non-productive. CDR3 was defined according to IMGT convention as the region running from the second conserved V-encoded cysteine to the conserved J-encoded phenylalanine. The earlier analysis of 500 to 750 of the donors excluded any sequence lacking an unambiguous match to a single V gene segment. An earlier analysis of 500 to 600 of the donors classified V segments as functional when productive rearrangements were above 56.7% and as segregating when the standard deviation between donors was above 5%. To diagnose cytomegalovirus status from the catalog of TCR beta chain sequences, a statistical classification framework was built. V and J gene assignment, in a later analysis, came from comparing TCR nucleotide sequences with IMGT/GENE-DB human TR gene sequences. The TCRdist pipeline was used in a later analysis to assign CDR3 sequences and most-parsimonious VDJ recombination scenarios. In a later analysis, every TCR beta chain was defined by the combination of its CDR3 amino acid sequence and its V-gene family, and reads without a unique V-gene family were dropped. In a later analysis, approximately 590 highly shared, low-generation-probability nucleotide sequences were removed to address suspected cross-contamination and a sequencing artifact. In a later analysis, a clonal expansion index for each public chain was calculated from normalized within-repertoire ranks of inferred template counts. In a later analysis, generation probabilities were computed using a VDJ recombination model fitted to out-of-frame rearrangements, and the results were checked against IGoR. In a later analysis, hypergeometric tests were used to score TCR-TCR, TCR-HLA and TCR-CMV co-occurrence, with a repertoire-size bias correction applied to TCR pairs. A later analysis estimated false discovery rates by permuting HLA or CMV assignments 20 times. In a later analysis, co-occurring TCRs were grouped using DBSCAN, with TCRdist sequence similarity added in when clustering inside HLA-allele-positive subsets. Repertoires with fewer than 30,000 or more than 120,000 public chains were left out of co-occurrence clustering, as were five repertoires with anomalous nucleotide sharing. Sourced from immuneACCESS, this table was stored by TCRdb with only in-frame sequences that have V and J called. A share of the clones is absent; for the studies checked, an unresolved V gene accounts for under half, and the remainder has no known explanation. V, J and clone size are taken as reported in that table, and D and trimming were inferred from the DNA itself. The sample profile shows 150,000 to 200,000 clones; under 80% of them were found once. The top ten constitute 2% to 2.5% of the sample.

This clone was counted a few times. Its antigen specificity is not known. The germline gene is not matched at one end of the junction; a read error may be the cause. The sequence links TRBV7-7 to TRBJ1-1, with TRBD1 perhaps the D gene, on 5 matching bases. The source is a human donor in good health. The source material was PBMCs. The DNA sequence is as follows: TGTGCTAGCAGCTTAGGTGTAGACAGCAAAGCTTTCTTT. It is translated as CASSLGVDSKAFF.